Shown below are 32 T cell receptor beta chains from a single sample sequenced in a study of blood T cell repertoires in COVID-19. Clones were sequenced by immunoSEQ multiplex PCR, and TCRdb holds only the in-frame ones, with some missing. The sample carries 180,000 or so clones, about 85% recorded once. Sequenced: peripheral blood. These receptors originate from a woman aged 80 or over with acute or convalescent COVID-19.

In this sample, this clone turned up once. This sequence joins TRBV4-1 and TRBJ2-2, with TRBD2 identical over 9 bases. The CDR3 is 16 residues long. With V trimmed by 1 base and J by 4 bases, 4 bases remained unmatched. Germline V gives CDR1 MGHRA, CDR2 YSYEKL. The CDR3 here is CASSQVELAGTGELFF. The CDR3 region has the DNA TGCGCCAGCAGCCAAGTGGAACTAGCGGGCACCGGGGAGCTGTTTTTT.

This chain joins TRBV10-2 and TRBJ1-2; a possible D gene is TRBD1 (6 bases). The germline V and J ends were trimmed by 3 bases and 2 bases, with 13 bases remaining between them. The CDR3 sequence is 15 residues long. CDR1 is WSHSY and CDR2 is SAAADI in the germline V gene. The CDR3 bases are TGCGCCAGCAGTGAAACGAGGACAGCCAACTATGGCTACACCTTC. It is translated as CASSETRTANYGYTF.

The chain has TRBV5-1 and TRBJ2-5, with TRBD1 matching over 9 bases. The CDR3 contains 16 residues. Germline V CDR1 and CDR2: SGHRS, YFSETQ. Trimming took 0 bases from V and 4 from J; bases not matched to a gene: 7. The CDR3 region has the DNA TGCGCCAGCAGCTTGGAATTGGACAGGGGTGGAGAGACCCAGTACTTC. Translating it yields CASSLELDRGGETQYF. The full variable domain, with the rest looked up from reference TRBV5-1 and TRBJ2-5, is KAGVTQTPRYLIKTRGQQVTLSCSPISGHRSVSWYQQTPGQGLQFLFEYFSETQRNKGNFPGRFSGRQFSNSRSEMNVSTLELGDSALYLCASSLELDRGGETQYFGPGTRLLVL.

This clone was seen once. The CDR3 spells CASSLEGGWAQYF. CDR3 bases: TGTGCCAGCAGCTTAGAGGGGGGGTGGGCCCAGTACTTC. J is TRBJ2-5 and V is TRBV5-4; maybe TRBD2 (7 bases). This CDR3 contains 13 residues. V was cut by 2 bases and J by 9 bases, with 14 bases left in between. Germline assignment: CDR1 SGHNT and CDR2 YYREEE (reference sequence). The entire variable domain, with the rest obtained from reference TRBV5-4 and TRBJ2-5, is as follows: ETGVTQSPTHLIKTRGQQVTLRCSSQSGHNTVSWYQQALGQGPQFIFQYYREEENGRGNFPPRFSGLQFPNYSSELNVNALELDDSALYLCASSLEGGWAQYFGPGTRLLVL.

This chain joins TRBV4-1 and TRBJ1-4, with 8 bases fitting TRBD1. Germline CDR1 is MGHRA and CDR2 is YSYEKL. V shed 4 bases, J shed 4 bases, and the junction held 8 bases outside the gene matches. This CDR3 is 16 amino acids long. This chain's CDR3 is CASSPDRGAFNEKLFF. The CDR3 bases are TGCGCCAGCAGCCCCGACAGGGGCGCTTTTAATGAAAAACTGTTTTTT.

J is TRBJ2-2 and V is TRBV5-4, with 11 bases lining up with TRBD1. Germline loops: CDR1 SGHNT, CDR2 YYREEE (reference sequence). With 4 bases clipped from V and 7 bases from J, the junction kept 9 bases outside the gene matches. The CDR3 is 16 amino acids. The CDR3 here is CASSRGGQGAVGELFF. DNA for the CDR3: TGTGCCAGCAGCAGGGGTGGACAGGGGGCGGTCGGGGAGCTGTTTTTT.

The DNA for the CDR3 is TGTGCCAGCAGCTACACAAGGACACAGTCAGGGACCCAGTACTTC. It specifies CASSYTRTQSGTQYF. The rearrangement joins TRBV7-2 to TRBJ2-5, with a weak D call TRBD1 (5 bases). Germline CDR1 is SGHTA and CDR2 is FQGNSA. Deletions cut 4 bases from V and 7 bases from J, with 19 bases between. This CDR3 region has 15 residues.

In this sample, this clone turned up once. The V call is TRBV7-2, the J call TRBJ2-1; 9 nucleotides line up with TRBD1. V lost 4 bases to trimming and J lost 3 bases; unmatched junction nucleotides: 7. The CDR3 extends over 16 amino acids. The V gene's germline CDR1 is SGHTA and CDR2 FQGNSA. The CDR3 DNA follows: TGTGCCAGCAGCTCACGGACAGGGGAAAACTACAATGAGCAGTTCTTC. Amino acid sequence: CASSSRTGENYNEQFF. The whole variable domain, filled in from reference TRBV7-2 and TRBJ2-1, reads GAGVSQSPSNKVTEKGKDVELRCDPISGHTALYWYRQSLGQGLEFLIYFQGNSAPDKSGLPSDRFSAERTGGSVSTLTIQRTQQEDSAVYLCASSSRTGENYNEQFFGPGTRLTVL.

The rearrangement joins TRBV6-6 to TRBJ2-7; 8 bases map to TRBD1. The trim removed 4 bases at V and 3 bases at J, leaving 5 bases unmatched. Germline V gene lookup returns CDR1 MNHNY and CDR2 SVGAGI (reference sequence). The CDR3 sequence is 14 residues long. As DNA, the CDR3 is TGTGCCAGCAGTTTTACAGGGGGGAGCTACGAGCAGTACTTC. Translation gives CASSFTGGSYEQYF.

This chain links TRBV7-6 with TRBJ2-2, with a possible D match to TRBD2 (5 bases). CDR1 is SGHVS, CDR2 FNYEAQ, per germline. This CDR3 region has 14 residues. Trimming removed 5 bases at V and 5 bases at J, with 12 bases between. Written as DNA, the CDR3 is TGTGCCAGCAGCGGCCGTGGAGGAACCGGGGAGCTGTTTTTT. Amino acid sequence: CASSGRGGTGELFF.

In its sample, this clone was seen once. This chain's CDR3 is CASSLMVAGHSYEQYF. As DNA, the CDR3 is TGCGCCAGCAGCTTAATGGTAGCAGGACACTCCTACGAGCAGTACTTC. The chain employs TRBV5-1 and TRBJ2-7, with a tentative D call TRBD1 (5 bases). Trimming cost V 2 bases and J 0 bases, with 15 bases left between them. There are 16 residues in the CDR3. The germline gives CDR1 SGHRS, CDR2 YFSETQ.

The chain links TRBV29-1 to TRBJ2-1; 7 bases agree with TRBD2. CDR1 SQVTM and CDR2 ANQGSEA come from the germline V gene. The CDR3 extends over 14 amino acids. V lost 7 bases to trimming and J lost 2 bases; unmatched junction nucleotides: 8. The CDR3 here is CSAEEAGTYNEQFF. CDR3 bases: TGCAGCGCCGAAGAAGCGGGGACCTACAATGAGCAGTTCTTC.

This sequence joins TRBV11-2 and TRBJ1-1, with 7 bases matching TRBD1. The CDR3 is made up of 14 amino acids. Germline assignment: CDR1 SGHAT and CDR2 FQNNGV. V was pared by 3 bases and J by 5 bases, with 6 bases of the junction left unmatched. This CDR3 is CASSFSRGDTEAFF. In nucleotides, the CDR3 is TGTGCCAGCAGCTTCTCCAGGGGGGATACTGAAGCTTTCTTT.

The chain has TRBV9 and TRBJ2-1; 8 bases align to TRBD2. The junction had 7 bases not matched to a gene; V was cut back by 4 bases and J by 1 base. The CDR3 runs 16 residues. Germline V gives CDR1 SGDLS, CDR2 YYNGEE. The CDR3 protein is CASSLEAGASYNEQFF. DNA of the CDR3: TGTGCCAGCAGCTTAGAAGCGGGGGCGTCCTACAATGAGCAGTTCTTC.

This clone has just a few counts. The chain recombines TRBV30 with TRBJ2-7; 7 nucleotides agree with TRBD2. Trimming at V came to 2 bases and at J to 3 bases, leaving 10 bases not matched to a gene. Germline V gene lookup returns CDR1 GTSNPN and CDR2 SVGIG (reference sequence). CDR3 length: 15 amino acids. CDR3 DNA sequence: TGTGCCTGGAGTATAAAGTCAGGGAGGGTCTACGAGCAGTACTTC. Amino acids: CAWSIKSGRVYEQYF.

V gene TRBV19 combines with J gene TRBJ1-6, with unresolved D. The germline V gene encodes CDR1 LNHDA and CDR2 SQIVND (reference sequence). V was shortened by 4 bases and J by 6 bases, with 7 bases between the two germline ends. CDR3 length: 13 amino acids. This CDR3 reads CASSTGGNSPLHF. The CDR3 DNA sequence: TGTGCCAGTAGTACCGGAGGTAATTCACCCCTCCACTTT.

This chain links TRBV27 with TRBJ2-1, with TRBD1 matching over 8 bases. The CDR3 runs 15 residues. V dropped 6 bases and J dropped 3; count of bases not matched to a gene: 7. Germline CDR1 is MNHEY and CDR2 is SMNVEV (reference sequence). CDR3 sequence reads: CASRPGQGGYNEQFF. DNA of the CDR3: TGTGCCAGCAGACCCGGACAGGGAGGCTACAATGAGCAGTTCTTC.

The chain is built from TRBV18 and TRBJ1-5; 7 nucleotides line up with TRBD1. The CDR3 totals 14 residues. The junction had 5 bases not matched to a gene; V was cut back by 4 bases and J by 5 bases. The germline V gene encodes CDR1 KGHSH and CDR2 LQKENI. CDR3 DNA: TGTGCCAGCTCACTAGACAGGGCCGATCAGCCCCAGCATTTT. Translation: CASSLDRADQPQHF.

The chain uses TRBV6-5 and TRBJ1-1; 8 nucleotides line up with TRBD1. V lost 6 bases to trimming and J lost 6 bases; unmatched junction nucleotides: 6. From germline, CDR1 is MNHEY and CDR2 SVGAGI. The CDR3 loop spans 13 amino acids. For the CDR3, the DNA is TGTGCCAGCAGGGTCCCGGGACAGGCTGAAGCTTTCTTT. It codes for CASRVPGQAEAFF.

The gene calls are TRBV2 and TRBJ2-3, with 9 bases fitting TRBD1. The V gene's germline CDR1 is SNHLY and CDR2 FYNNEI. After removal of 6 bases from V and 3 bases from J, the junction contained 7 bases not matched to a gene. The CDR3 consists of 15 residues. CDR3 region: CASRQDRGKTDTQYF. In DNA form, the CDR3 reads TGTGCCAGCAGACAGGACAGGGGAAAGACAGATACGCAGTATTTT. The full variable domain, completed using reference TRBV2 and TRBJ2-3, is EPEVTQTPSHQVTQMGQEVILRCVPISNHLYFYWYRQILGQKVEFLVSFYNNEISEKSEIFDDQFSVERPDGSNFTLKIRSTKLEDSAMYFCASRQDRGKTDTQYFGPGTRLTVL.

The chain links TRBV15 to TRBJ1-4; 7 bases agree with TRBD1. Germline assignment: CDR1 LNHNV and CDR2 YYDKDF (reference sequence). The CDR3 has 17 residues. Unmatched junction bases numbered 13, after V lost 2 bases and J lost 7 bases. CDR3 nucleotide sequence: TGTGCCACCAGCAGATCCCCAGTGAGCCAGGGGGGTGAAAAACTGTTTTTT. It is translated as CATSRSPVSQGGEKLFF.

The count of this clone is one. This sequence joins TRBV7-8 and TRBJ1-2; 9 bases are shared with TRBD1. V dropped 6 bases and J dropped 7; count of bases not matched to a gene: 6. The CDR3 spans 13 residues. Per germline, CDR1 SGHVS and CDR2 FQNEAQ. The CDR3 DNA reads TGTGCCAGCAGTTTACAGGGGGCAAGTGGCTACACCTTC. It is translated as CASSLQGASGYTF.

The chain combines TRBV7-2 with TRBJ1-2, with D maybe TRBD1 (5 bases). V lost 4 bases and J 7 bases, leaving 16 bases between the germline ends. Germline assignment: CDR1 SGHTA and CDR2 FQGNSA. This CDR3 has 14 amino acids. The CDR3, as DNA: TGTGCCAGCAGCTCCCGGGGGGTTGTAGGTGGCTACACCTTC. Translation: CASSSRGVVGGYTF.

The V gene is TRBV7-9, the J gene TRBJ2-1; 12 bases align to TRBD2. Germline V lookup: CDR1 SEHNR, CDR2 FQNEAQ (reference sequence). This CDR3 contains 17 residues. The J segment lost 5 bases and the V segment lost 5 bases, leaving 10 bases of the junction unmatched. The CDR3 bases are TGTGCCAGCAGCGGGGGAGGACTAGCGGGAATTAACAATGAGCAGTTCTTC. Translation: CASSGGGLAGINNEQFF.

The chain has TRBV5-1 and TRBJ2-1; unclear D gene. The CDR3 is made up of 14 amino acids. Germline-derived CDR1 and CDR2 are SGHRS and YFSETQ. Trimming removed 4 bases from V and 0 bases from J, with 8 bases in between. CDR3 protein: CASSMDRSYNEQFF. CDR3 DNA: TGCGCCAGCAGCATGGATCGCTCCTACAATGAGCAGTTCTTC.

This clone was observed once. The chain uses TRBV9 and TRBJ2-1, with TRBD1 as a possible D gene (5 bases). The CDR3 runs to 13 residues. Between the trimmed V and J ends, which lost 3 bases and 4 bases, there was a span of 8 bases. The germline V gene has CDR1 SGDLS and CDR2 YYNGEE. CDR3 nucleotide sequence: TGTGCCAGCAGCGAACAGGAGTACAATGAGCAGTTCTTC. This gives the protein CASSEQEYNEQFF. The full variable domain, with the rest looked up from reference TRBV9 and TRBJ2-1, is DSGVTQTPKHLITATGQRVTLRCSPRSGDLSVYWYQQSLDQGLQFLIQYYNGEERAKGNILERFSAQQFPDLHSELNLSSLELGDSALYFCASSEQEYNEQFFGPGTRLTVL.

This rearrangement joins TRBV4-2 to TRBJ2-3; no reliable D call. Between the trimmed V and J ends, which lost 0 bases and 5 bases, there was a span of 15 bases. CDR1 is LGHNA and CDR2 is YNFKEQ in the germline V gene. This CDR3 region has 16 residues. CDR3 coding DNA: TGTGCCAGCAGCCAAGAGGGTCAGGCCATTGGAGATACGCAGTATTTT. It encodes CASSQEGQAIGDTQYF.

This chain links TRBV19 with TRBJ1-2, with 8 nucleotides matching TRBD1. Per the germline V gene, CDR1 is LNHDA and CDR2 is SQIVND (reference sequence). This CDR3 comprises 12 residues. With 5 bases clipped from V and 13 bases from J, the junction kept 9 bases outside the gene matches. CDR3 bases: TGTGCCAGTAGTTTCCCGGACAGGGTCGGCACCTTC. It is translated as CASSFPDRVGTF.

This clone was recorded only once. The chain combines TRBV6-5 with TRBJ1-6, with D uncertain. The CDR3 is 13 residues long. Trimming removed 7 bases from V and 8 bases from J, with 12 bases in between. Germline V gives CDR1 MNHEY, CDR2 SVGAGI. The CDR3 loop reads CASTAALYSPLHF. Here the CDR3 DNA reads TGTGCCAGCACGGCAGCACTATATTCACCCCTCCACTTT.

V usage is TRBV10-3 and J usage is TRBJ1-1; D unclear. This CDR3 comprises 16 residues. CDR1 and CDR2 from the germline V gene are ENHRY and SYGVKD. This CDR3 is CARPGRSCLLDTEAFF. CDR3 nucleotides: TGTGCAAGACCAGGCCGGTCATGTCTCCTGGACACTGAAGCTTTCTTT.

This sequence joins TRBV6-5 and TRBJ2-3, with a weak D call TRBD1 (6 bases). The CDR3 covers 12 residues. Germline CDR1 and CDR2: MNHEY and SVGAGI. Between the trimmed V and J ends, which lost 8 bases and 0 bases, there was a span of 6 bases. The CDR3 loop is CASGTSTDTQYF. CDR3 nucleotides: TGTGCCAGCGGGACAAGCACAGATACGCAGTATTTT.

This clone occurred a few times. The chain links TRBV12-3 or TRBV12-4 to TRBJ1-2; TRBD1 might be the D (5 bases). V was cut by 1 base and J by 2 bases, with 5 bases left in between. This CDR3 has 13 amino acids. Here the CDR3 DNA reads TGTGCCAGCAGTTTAGGACAGAACTATGGCTACACCTTC. Protein sequence: CASSLGQNYGYTF.